Listed here are 24 T cell receptor beta chains from one sample, sequenced in a study of blood T cell repertoires in COVID-19. Only in-frame clones appear in the TCRdb table, and some are missing; sequencing was by immunoSEQ multiplex PCR. The sample contains 350,000 to 450,000 clones, 85% of which appear only once. Sequenced material: peripheral blood. The receptors come from a woman aged 18-29 years with acute or convalescent COVID-19.

The rearrangement links TRBV7-3 to TRBJ2-6; 14 nucleotides match TRBD2. This CDR3 spans 17 amino acids. From germline, CDR1 is SGHTA and CDR2 FQGTGA. V lost 3 bases, J lost 4 bases, and 2 bases stayed unmatched. CDR3 sequence reads: CASSLGLAGVGANVLTF. CDR3 DNA sequence: TGTGCCAGCAGCTTGGGACTAGCGGGAGTGGGGGCCAACGTCCTGACTTTC.

Only a few counts were recorded for this clone. This chain uses TRBV28 with TRBJ1-1; 11 bases agree with TRBD1. CDR1 MDHEN and CDR2 SYDVKM come from the germline V gene. The trim removed 4 bases at V and 4 bases at J, leaving 5 bases unmatched. The CDR3 consists of 15 residues. CDR3 nucleotide sequence: TGTGCCAGCAGTTCTCCCGGGACAGGGGGCACTGAAGCTTTCTTT. Translating it yields CASSSPGTGGTEAFF.

V gene TRBV14 combines with J gene TRBJ2-5; possibly TRBD1 for D (7 bases). The germline CDR1 and CDR2 sequences are SGHDN and FVKESK. Trimming took 4 bases from V and 5 from J, leaving 11 bases between them. The CDR3 is 13 residues long. CDR3 protein: CASSPTGRETQYF. As DNA, the CDR3 is TGTGCCAGCAGCCCGACAGGGAGGGAGACCCAGTACTTC.

CDR3 protein: CASSRTEGNQPQHF. The CDR3 nucleotides read TGTGCCAGCAGTAGGACAGAGGGCAATCAGCCCCAGCATTTT. This rearrangement joins TRBV6-5 to TRBJ1-5; D is possibly TRBD1 (6 bases). Between the trimmed V and J ends, which lost 5 bases and 2 bases, there was a span of 10 bases. The germline CDR1 and CDR2 sequences are MNHEY and SVGAGI. CDR3 length equals 14 residues.

This chain connects TRBV20-1 to TRBJ2-5, with TRBD1 as a possible D gene (6 bases). V was pared by 5 bases and J by 2 bases, with 6 bases between. This CDR3 has 11 amino acids. Germline V lookup: CDR1 DFQATT, CDR2 SNEGSKA (reference sequence). The CDR3 region is CSAQGQETQYF. CDR3 DNA sequence: TGCAGTGCTCAGGGGCAAGAGACCCAGTACTTC.

V is TRBV11-2 and J is TRBJ2-1, with TRBD2 matching over 9 bases. After removal of 3 bases from V and 2 bases from J, the junction contained 5 bases not matched to a gene. Germline V gene lookup returns CDR1 SGHAT and CDR2 FQNNGV. This CDR3 spans 16 amino acids. The CDR3 loop is CASSFKRTSAYNEQFF. CDR3 coding DNA: TGTGCCAGCAGCTTCAAGAGGACTAGCGCCTACAATGAGCAGTTCTTC.

The rearrangement joins TRBV24-1 to TRBJ1-1; 9 nucleotides agree with TRBD1. This CDR3 is built from 15 residues. V lost 0 bases, J lost 5 bases, and 3 bases stayed unmatched. The germline V gene has CDR1 KGHDR and CDR2 SFDVKD. CDR3 in amino acids: CATSDLGTGSTEAFF. CDR3 sequence (DNA): TGTGCCACCAGTGATTTGGGGACAGGGAGTACTGAAGCTTTCTTT.

The chain joins TRBV5-1 to TRBJ2-3; D is unclear. The ends were cut back, 5 bases at V and 0 bases at J, with 7 bases in the middle. The CDR3 covers 13 residues. The germline CDR1 and CDR2 sequences are SGHRS and YFSETQ. The CDR3 sequence: CASSTASTDTQYF. The CDR3 DNA reads as TGCGCCAGCAGTACAGCTAGCACAGATACGCAGTATTTT.

The chain carries TRBV28 and TRBJ2-3; 9 bases are shared with TRBD1. This CDR3 has 15 amino acids. Trimming removed 6 bases from V and 1 base from J; junction bases left unmatched: 5. Per germline, CDR1 MDHEN and CDR2 SYDVKM. The CDR3 bases are TGTGCCAGCAGGACAGGGGGAGGAGGCACAGATACGCAGTATTTT. Protein: CASRTGGGGTDTQYF.

The V call is TRBV6-5, the J call TRBJ1-5; a possible D gene is TRBD1 (5 bases). The V gene lost 11 bases and the J gene lost 3 bases, with 17 bases spanning the gap. The CDR3 length is 14 residues. Germline lookup yields CDR1 MNHEY and CDR2 SVGAGI. The CDR3 protein is CASRQGSLNQPQHF. CDR3 nucleotide sequence: TGTGCCTCCCGCCAGGGCAGCCTCAATCAGCCCCAGCATTTT.

The chain links TRBV27 to TRBJ2-5, with D perhaps TRBD2 (6 bases). The CDR3 sequence is 14 residues long. CDR1 and CDR2 (germline): MNHEY, SMNVEV (reference sequence). Trimming took off 9 bases at V and 5 bases at J, with 19 bases between the two ends. This CDR3 reads CASTGGRDGETQYF. CDR3 coding DNA: TGTGCCAGTACCGGGGGTCGGGACGGGGAGACCCAGTACTTC.

The rearrangement links TRBV5-5 to TRBJ2-7; D possibly corresponds to TRBD2 (5 bases). V lost 0 bases and J lost 11, with 9 bases in between. The CDR3 length is 11 residues. Germline CDR1 SGHKS, CDR2 YYEKEE (reference sequence). The CDR3: CASSLEGAEYF. The CDR3 bases are TGTGCCAGCAGCTTGGAGGGAGCCGAGTACTTC. Complete variable domain (other parts from reference TRBV5-5 and TRBJ2-7): DAGVTQSPTHLIKTRGQQVTLRCSPISGHKSVSWYQQVLGQGPQFIFQYYEKEERGRGNFPDRFSARQFPNYSSELNVNALLLGDSALYLCASSLEGAEYFGPGTRLTVT.

This chain joins TRBV7-3 and TRBJ2-6; the D is unclear. This CDR3 spans 14 amino acids. The V end was cut by 1 base, the J end by 2 bases, with 3 bases between. The germline gives CDR1 SGHTA, CDR2 FQGTGA. This chain's CDR3 is CASSLKPGANVLTF. The CDR3 coding sequence is TGTGCCAGCAGCTTAAAGCCTGGGGCCAACGTCCTGACTTTC.

The V gene is TRBV4-2, the J gene TRBJ2-4; possibly TRBD2 for D (6 bases). V dropped 0 bases and J dropped 1 base, with 13 bases sitting between them. The CDR3 covers 17 residues. Per germline, CDR1 LGHNA and CDR2 YNFKEQ. This CDR3 reads CASSQDSGRSAKNIQYF. The CDR3 bases are TGTGCCAGCAGCCAAGATTCCGGGAGAAGCGCCAAAAACATTCAGTACTTC.

The chain links TRBV12-3 or TRBV12-4 to TRBJ1-2; no reliable D call. The CDR3 is made up of 11 amino acids. V shed 5 bases and J shed 11 bases, with 12 bases lying between them. The chain's CDR3 is CASSQQTRYTF. Written as DNA, the CDR3 is TGTGCCAGCAGTCAACAGACAAGATACACCTTC.

This clone was seen a single time. Other DNA variants within this sample encode the same CDR3. The rearrangement uses TRBV6-4 and TRBJ2-1; 7 positions agree with TRBD2. The germline V gene encodes CDR1 MRHNA and CDR2 SNTAGT. The CDR3 runs 15 residues. V lost 0 bases and J lost 1; bases outside the gene matches: 0. In DNA, the CDR3 is TGTGCCAGCAGTGACTCTAGCGGGTCCTACAATGAGCAGTTCTTC. This encodes CASSDSSGSYNEQFF.

The rearrangement joins TRBV27 to TRBJ2-7, with D unclear. CDR3 length: 15 residues. Trimming removed 8 bases at V and 0 bases at J, with 17 bases between. Germline CDR1 reads MNHEY; CDR2 reads SMNVEV (reference sequence). The chain's CDR3 is CASHKNSESSYEQYF. CDR3 DNA: TGTGCCAGCCATAAAAACTCGGAGAGCTCCTACGAGCAGTACTTC.

This chain links TRBV29-1 with TRBJ1-2, with D maybe TRBD1 (5 bases). Germline V gives CDR1 SQVTM, CDR2 ANQGSEA. This CDR3 comprises 13 residues. V lost 0 bases and J 8 bases, leaving 13 bases between the germline ends. The CDR3 is CSVEDLGASGYTF. In DNA form, the CDR3 reads TGCAGCGTTGAAGATTTAGGGGCGTCCGGCTACACCTTC.

The chain has TRBV6-6 and TRBJ2-7, with unresolved D. V was pared by 2 bases and J by 2 bases, with 10 bases between. This CDR3 region has 14 residues. The germline V gene has CDR1 MNHNY and CDR2 SVGAGI (reference sequence). In DNA, the CDR3 is TGTGCCAGCAGTTACGAGGAAATCACCTACGAGCAGTACTTC. As protein: CASSYEEITYEQYF.

The chain links TRBV12-3 or TRBV12-4 to TRBJ1-5, with D hard to call. Between the trimmed V and J ends, which lost 2 bases and 7 bases, there was a span of 9 bases. This CDR3 region has 13 residues. The CDR3 here is CASSLIEEQPQHF. CDR3 DNA: TGTGCCAGCAGTTTAATTGAGGAACAGCCCCAGCATTTT.

This clone occurred a few times. The chain is built from TRBV18 and TRBJ2-5; D gene unclear. The V and J ends lost 5 bases and 2 bases respectively, with 9 bases between them. Germline V gene sequence: CDR1 KGHSH, CDR2 LQKENI. The CDR3 is 13 residues long. CDR3 region: CASSEKPQETQYF. The CDR3 DNA follows: TGTGCCAGCTCAGAAAAGCCACAAGAGACCCAGTACTTC.

This clone was seen only once. At the DNA level, this CDR3 is encoded by other sequences in the same sample as well. The J gene is TRBJ2-1, the V gene TRBV9; D is possibly TRBD1 (5 bases). The V gene's germline CDR1 is SGDLS and CDR2 YYNGEE. This CDR3 has 14 amino acids. The V gene lost 0 bases and the J gene lost 4 bases, with 8 bases spanning the gap. This CDR3 is CASSVGQGYNEQFF. The CDR3 DNA reads TGTGCCAGCAGCGTAGGCCAGGGTTACAATGAGCAGTTCTTC.

The chain is built from TRBV6-5 and TRBJ2-3, with D maybe TRBD1 (5 bases). The V end was cut by 2 bases, the J end by 2 bases, with 8 bases between. The CDR3 runs to 14 residues. Germline-derived CDR1 and CDR2 are MNHEY and SVGAGI. CDR3 sequence reads: CASSYRGNTDTQYF. CDR3 DNA sequence: TGTGCCAGCAGTTACAGGGGAAACACAGATACGCAGTATTTT.

This clone occurred once. This rearrangement joins TRBV5-6 to TRBJ1-2, with D possibly TRBD1 on 6 matching bases. There are 16 residues in the CDR3. V lost 0 bases and J lost 4, with 16 bases in between. Germline V CDR1 and CDR2: SGHDT, YYEEEE. CDR3 residues: CASSLAGGGGSYGYTF. CDR3 DNA: TGTGCCAGCAGCTTGGCCGGGGGAGGGGGATCCTATGGCTACACCTTC.